This TCR beta chain was recovered during a study of T cell clonality in common variable immunodeficiency. Regarding the study as a whole: Fewer deletions and N-nucleotide insertions were reportedly seen in common variable immunodeficiency TCR beta sequences.

This clone was seen a handful of times. The antigen is undetermined. From the germline J gene comes the end of the CDR3, since the read stops 3 residues before it. Assay: immunoSEQ multiplex PCR; the TCRdb copy retains only in-frame clones and omits some. The sample includes about 34,000 clones, none of them occurring once. The germline V gene encodes CDR1 SGHRS and CDR2 YFSETQ. The V gene end was trimmed by 2 bases and the J gene end by 1 base; junction bases not matched to a gene: 5. The CDR3 is 16 residues long. The chain carries TRBV5-1 and TRBJ1-1; TRBD1 aligns across 10 bases. Sequencing was carried out using peripheral blood mononuclear cells. The TCR was taken from a human donor with common variable immunodeficiency. The CDR3 loop is CASSLMGTGANTEAFF. Partial CDR3 DNA: TGCGCCAGCAGCTTAATGGGGACAGGGGCGAACACTGAA.